This T cell receptor (beta chain) comes out of a study of blood T cell repertoires in COVID-19. Study overall: Samples representing acute and convalescent COVID-19 were sourced from the United States, Italy and Spain. PBMCs, B-cell-depleted T cells, or T cells provided the cDNA or gDNA that made up the material.

CDR1 MNHEY and CDR2 SMNVEV come from the germline V gene (reference sequence). The CDR3 totals 13 residues. V shed 2 bases and J shed 5 bases, with 9 bases lying between them. While infection was still active, Seattle patients were enrolled and then followed longitudinally. How the authors handled the data: From reference gene primer amplification, estimates of nucleated cell counts were derived. Method: immunoSEQ multiplex PCR; TCRdb's copy keeps in-frame clones and lacks some. The V and J calls and clone size are taken from that table; D and trimming were inferred from the DNA. The sample has about 150,000 clones; around 84% are singletons. This clone was found once.

This TCR was recovered from a man aged 60 to 75 with COVID-19, enrolled during active disease. The genes are TRBV27 and TRBJ1-1, with TRBD1 as a possible D gene (5 bases). Sequencing used peripheral blood. The CDR3 reads CASSLTQGTEAFF. The CDR3 DNA reads as TGTGCCAGCAGTTTAACGCAGGGAACTGAAGCTTTCTTT.